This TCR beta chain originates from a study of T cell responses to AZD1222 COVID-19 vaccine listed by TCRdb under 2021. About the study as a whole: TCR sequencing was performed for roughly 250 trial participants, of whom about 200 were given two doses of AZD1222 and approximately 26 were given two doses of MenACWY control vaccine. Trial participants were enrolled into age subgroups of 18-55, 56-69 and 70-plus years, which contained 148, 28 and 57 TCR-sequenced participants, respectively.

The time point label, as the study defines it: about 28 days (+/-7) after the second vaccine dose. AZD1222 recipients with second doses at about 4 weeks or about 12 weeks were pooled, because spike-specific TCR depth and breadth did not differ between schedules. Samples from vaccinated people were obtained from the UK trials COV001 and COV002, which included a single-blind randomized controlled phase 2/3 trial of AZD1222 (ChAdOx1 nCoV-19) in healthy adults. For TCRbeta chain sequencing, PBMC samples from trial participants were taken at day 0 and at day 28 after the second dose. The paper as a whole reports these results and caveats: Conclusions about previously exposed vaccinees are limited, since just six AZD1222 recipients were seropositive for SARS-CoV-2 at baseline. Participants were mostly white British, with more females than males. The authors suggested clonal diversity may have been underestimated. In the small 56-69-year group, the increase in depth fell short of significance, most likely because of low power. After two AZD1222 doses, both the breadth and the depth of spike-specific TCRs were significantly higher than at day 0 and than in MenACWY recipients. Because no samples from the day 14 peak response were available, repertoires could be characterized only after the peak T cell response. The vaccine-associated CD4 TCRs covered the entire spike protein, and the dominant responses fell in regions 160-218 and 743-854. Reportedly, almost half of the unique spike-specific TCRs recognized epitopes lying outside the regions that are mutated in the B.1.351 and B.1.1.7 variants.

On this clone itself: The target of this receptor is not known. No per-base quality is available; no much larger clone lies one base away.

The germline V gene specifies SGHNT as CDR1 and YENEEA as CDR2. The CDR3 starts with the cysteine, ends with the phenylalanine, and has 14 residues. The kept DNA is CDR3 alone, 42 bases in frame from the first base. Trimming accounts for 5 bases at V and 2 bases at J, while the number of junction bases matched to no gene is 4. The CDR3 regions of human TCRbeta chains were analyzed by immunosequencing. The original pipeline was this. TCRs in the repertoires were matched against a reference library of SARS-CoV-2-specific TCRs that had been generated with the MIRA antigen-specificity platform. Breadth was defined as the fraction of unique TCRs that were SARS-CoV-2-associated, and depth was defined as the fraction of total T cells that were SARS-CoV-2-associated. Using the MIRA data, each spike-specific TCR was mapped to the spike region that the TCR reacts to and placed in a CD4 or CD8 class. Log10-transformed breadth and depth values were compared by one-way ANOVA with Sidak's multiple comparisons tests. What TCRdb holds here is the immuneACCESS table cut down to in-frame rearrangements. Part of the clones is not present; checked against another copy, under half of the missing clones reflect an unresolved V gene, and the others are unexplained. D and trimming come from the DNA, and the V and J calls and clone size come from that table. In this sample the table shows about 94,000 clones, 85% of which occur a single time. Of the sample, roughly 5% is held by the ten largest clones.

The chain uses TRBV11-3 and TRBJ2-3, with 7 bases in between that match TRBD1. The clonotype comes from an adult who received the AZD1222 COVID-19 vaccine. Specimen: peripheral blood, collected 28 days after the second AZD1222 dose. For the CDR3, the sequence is CASSRTGPTDTQYF. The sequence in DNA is TGTGCCAGCAGCCGGACAGGACCCACAGATACGCAGTATTTT.